This record covers a single T cell receptor (beta chain). This sample is drawn from a study of monozygotic twins with inflammatory bowel disease. The CDR3 has 17 residues. The RNA usage for each TCR library was roughly 3,300 ng of total RNA. The UMIs contained a 6-nucleotide sample barcode. They were added by template switching during cDNA synthesis. TCRdb reworked the 5' RACE reads into one entry per CDR3 protein, no DNA. The sample table includes over 110,000 distinct CDR3 sequences. The sequenced material came from blood. The receptor comes from a human donor with ulcerative colitis or Crohn's disease, or a healthy co-twin of an affected twin (not recorded which). The J gene is TRBJ2-3, the V gene TRBV12-3 or TRBV12-4; TCRdb proposes TRBD1, but this gene call is untestable without DNA. The CDR3: CASSLRRGGPSTDTQYF.